This T cell receptor (beta chain) was retrieved from a study of blood T cells in healthy people across ages. Study overall: Template switching picked up about one barcoded beta molecule for each two T cells.

General study results and limits: Age showed a roughly linear inverse relationship with TCR beta diversity per million T cells.

Total RNA amounts of at least 5 micrograms were extracted per sample. As concerns this clonotype: What it binds is unknown.

A second roughly 6 to 12 cycle PCR used barcoded and J-beta primers. From the 5' RACE reads, TCRdb called clonotypes with MiXCR, one entry per CDR3 protein. Of about 1.8 million distinct CDR3 sequences in the sample, approximately 50% were seen once. The TCR originated in a woman aged 40 to 55 in good health. Sequencing was done on a sample of blood.

CDR3 amino acids: CASSTSLNTEAFF. The CDR3 DNA sequence: TGTGCCAGCAGTACTAGCCTGAACACTGAAGCTTTCTTT. The chain uses TRBV12-3 or TRBV12-4 and TRBJ1-1, with unresolved D. V shed 5 bases and J shed 0 bases, with 7 bases lying between them. The CDR3 consists of 13 residues.